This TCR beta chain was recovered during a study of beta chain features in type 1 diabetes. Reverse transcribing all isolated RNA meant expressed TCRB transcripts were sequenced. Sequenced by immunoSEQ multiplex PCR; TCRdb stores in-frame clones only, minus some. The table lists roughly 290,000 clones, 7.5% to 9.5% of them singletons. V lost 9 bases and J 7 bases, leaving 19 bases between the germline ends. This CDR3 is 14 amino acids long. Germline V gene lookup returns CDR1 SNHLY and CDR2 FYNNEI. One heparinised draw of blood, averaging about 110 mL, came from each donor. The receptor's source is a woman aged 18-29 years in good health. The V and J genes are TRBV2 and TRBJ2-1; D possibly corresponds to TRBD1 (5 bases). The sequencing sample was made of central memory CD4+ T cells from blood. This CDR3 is CASTDRAAYNEQFF. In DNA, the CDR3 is TGTGCCAGTACAGACAGAGCCGCGTATAATGAGCAGTTCTTC.